The T cell receptor (beta chain) under discussion was sequenced for a study of early T cells in non-severe SARS-CoV-2 infection. With 4 bases removed from V and 3 bases from J, the gap between germline ends came to 12 bases. The CDR3 length is 13 residues. Germline lookup yields CDR1 SQVTM and CDR2 ANQGSEA. One entry per CDR3 protein, called by TCRdb with MiXCR from the 5' RACE reads. The table includes 55,000 to 65,000 distinct CDR3 sequences, over 7.5% detected once. In this sample, this clonotype turned up many times. The clonotype originates from an adult who was a healthcare worker with PCR-confirmed SARS-CoV-2 infection or an uninfected control (not recorded which). The chain couples TRBV29-1 to TRBJ1-1; TRBD1 is a possible D gene (5 bases). Sequencing input: whole blood. The CDR3 coding sequence is TGCAGCGTTGCCGCAGGGTGGGACACTGAAGCTTTCTTT. Amino acid sequence: CSVAAGWDTEAFF.